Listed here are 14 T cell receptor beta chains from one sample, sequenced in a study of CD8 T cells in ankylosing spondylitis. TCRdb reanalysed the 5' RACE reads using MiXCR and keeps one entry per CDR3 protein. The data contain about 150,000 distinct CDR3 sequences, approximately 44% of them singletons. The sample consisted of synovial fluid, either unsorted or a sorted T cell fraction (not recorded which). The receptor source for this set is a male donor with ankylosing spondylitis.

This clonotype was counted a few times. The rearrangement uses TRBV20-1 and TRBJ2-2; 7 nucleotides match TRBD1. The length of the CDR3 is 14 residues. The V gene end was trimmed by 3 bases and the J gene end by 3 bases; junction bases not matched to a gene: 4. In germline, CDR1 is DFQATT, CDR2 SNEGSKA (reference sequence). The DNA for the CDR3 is TGCAGTGCTAGTGAGGGGGCGGACACCGGGGAGCTGTTTTTT. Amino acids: CSASEGADTGELFF.

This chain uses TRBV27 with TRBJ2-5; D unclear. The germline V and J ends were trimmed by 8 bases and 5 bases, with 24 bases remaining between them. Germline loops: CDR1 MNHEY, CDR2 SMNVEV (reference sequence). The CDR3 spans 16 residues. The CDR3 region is CASSFLPGRGDETQYF. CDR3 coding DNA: TGTGCCAGCTCTTTCTTGCCGGGCCGCGGTGATGAGACCCAGTACTTC.

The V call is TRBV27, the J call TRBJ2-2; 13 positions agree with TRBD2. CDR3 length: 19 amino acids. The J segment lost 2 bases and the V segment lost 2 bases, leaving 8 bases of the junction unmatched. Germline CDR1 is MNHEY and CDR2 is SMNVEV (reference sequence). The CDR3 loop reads CASSLRTSGRAANTGELFF. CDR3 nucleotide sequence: TGTGCCAGCAGTTTAAGGACTAGCGGGAGAGCCGCCAACACCGGGGAGCTGTTTTTT.

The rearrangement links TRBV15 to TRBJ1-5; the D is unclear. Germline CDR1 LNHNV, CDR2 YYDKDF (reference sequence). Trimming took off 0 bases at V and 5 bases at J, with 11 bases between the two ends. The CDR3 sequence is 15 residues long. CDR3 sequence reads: CATSRDWAGYQPQHF. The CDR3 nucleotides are TGTGCCACCAGCAGAGATTGGGCAGGATATCAGCCCCAGCATTTT.

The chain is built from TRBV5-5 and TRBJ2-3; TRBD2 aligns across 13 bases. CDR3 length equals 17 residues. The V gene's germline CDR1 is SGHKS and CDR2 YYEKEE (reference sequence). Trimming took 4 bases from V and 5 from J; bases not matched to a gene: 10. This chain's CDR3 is CASSLRRTSGSLDTQYF. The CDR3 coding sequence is TGTGCCAGCAGCCTGAGGAGGACTAGCGGGAGTTTAGATACGCAGTATTTT.

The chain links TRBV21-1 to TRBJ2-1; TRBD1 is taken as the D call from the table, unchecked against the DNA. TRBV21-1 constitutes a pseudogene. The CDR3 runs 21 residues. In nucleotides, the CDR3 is TGTGCCAGCACCCCGACAGGGTGGGGCAGGGAGCCCTCTACACCGTACAATGAGCAGTTCTTC. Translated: CASTPTGWGREPSTPYNEQFF.

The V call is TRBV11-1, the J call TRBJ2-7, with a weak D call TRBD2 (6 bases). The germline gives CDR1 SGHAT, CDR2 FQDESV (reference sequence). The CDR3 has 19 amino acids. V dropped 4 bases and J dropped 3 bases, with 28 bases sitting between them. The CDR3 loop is CASSSKTGPLDAGFYEQYF. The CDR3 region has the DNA TGTGCCAGCAGCTCCAAAACGGGACCCCTAGACGCGGGGTTCTACGAGCAGTACTTC.

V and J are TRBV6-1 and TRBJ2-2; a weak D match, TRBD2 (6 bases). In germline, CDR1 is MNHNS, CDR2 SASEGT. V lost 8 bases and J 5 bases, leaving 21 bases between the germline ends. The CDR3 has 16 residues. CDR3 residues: CASPRTEGIETGELFF. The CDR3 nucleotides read TGTGCCAGCCCCCGAACGGAGGGGATAGAAACCGGGGAGCTGTTTTTT.

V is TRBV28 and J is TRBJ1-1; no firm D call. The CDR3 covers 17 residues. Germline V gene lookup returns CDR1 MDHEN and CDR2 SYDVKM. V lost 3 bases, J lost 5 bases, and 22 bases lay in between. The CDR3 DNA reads TGTGCCAGCAGTTTTTCTCCGAGAGGGCTTCTGGAAACTGAAGCTTTCTTT. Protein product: CASSFSPRGLLETEAFF. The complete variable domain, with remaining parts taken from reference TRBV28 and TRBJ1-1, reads DVKVTQSSRYLVKRTGEKVFLECVQDMDHENMFWYRQDPGLGLRLIYFSYDVKMKEKGDIPEGYSVSREKKERFSLILESASTNQTSMYLCASSFSPRGLLETEAFFGQGTRLTVV.

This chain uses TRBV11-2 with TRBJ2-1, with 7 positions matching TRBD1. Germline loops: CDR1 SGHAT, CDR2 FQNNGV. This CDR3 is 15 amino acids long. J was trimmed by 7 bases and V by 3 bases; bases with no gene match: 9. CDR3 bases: TGTGCCAGCAGCTTCGACAGGGTAGTCGGGAATGAGCAGTTCTTC. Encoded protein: CASSFDRVVGNEQFF.

The CDR3 nucleotides are TGCAGTGCTGGGGGGACTACCTACTACGAGCAGTACTTC. Residues: CSAGGTTYYEQYF. V gene TRBV20-1 combines with J gene TRBJ2-7; 7 positions match TRBD2. The J segment lost 3 bases and the V segment lost 5 bases, leaving 7 bases of the junction unmatched. Per germline, CDR1 DFQATT and CDR2 SNEGSKA (reference sequence). This CDR3 has 13 residues.

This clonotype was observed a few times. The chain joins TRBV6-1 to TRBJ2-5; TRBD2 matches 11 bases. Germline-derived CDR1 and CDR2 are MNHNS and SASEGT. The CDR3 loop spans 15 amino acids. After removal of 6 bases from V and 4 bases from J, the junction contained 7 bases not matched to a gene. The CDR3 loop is CASSPLAGVPETQYF. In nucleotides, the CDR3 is TGTGCCAGCAGCCCACTAGCGGGGGTTCCAGAGACCCAGTACTTC.

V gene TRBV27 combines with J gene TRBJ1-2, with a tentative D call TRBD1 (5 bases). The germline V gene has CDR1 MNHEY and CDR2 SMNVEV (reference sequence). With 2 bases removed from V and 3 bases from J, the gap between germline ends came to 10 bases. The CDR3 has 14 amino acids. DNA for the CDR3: TGTGCCAGCAGTTTACTAGGGACCGACTATGGCTACACCTTC. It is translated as CASSLLGTDYGYTF.

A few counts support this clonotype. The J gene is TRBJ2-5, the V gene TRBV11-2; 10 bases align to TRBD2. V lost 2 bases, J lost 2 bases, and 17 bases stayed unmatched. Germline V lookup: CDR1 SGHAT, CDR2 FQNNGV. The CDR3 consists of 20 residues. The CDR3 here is CASSLWVPNRGLAEQETQYF. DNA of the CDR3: TGTGCCAGCAGCTTATGGGTACCTAACCGCGGACTAGCGGAACAAGAGACCCAGTACTTC.